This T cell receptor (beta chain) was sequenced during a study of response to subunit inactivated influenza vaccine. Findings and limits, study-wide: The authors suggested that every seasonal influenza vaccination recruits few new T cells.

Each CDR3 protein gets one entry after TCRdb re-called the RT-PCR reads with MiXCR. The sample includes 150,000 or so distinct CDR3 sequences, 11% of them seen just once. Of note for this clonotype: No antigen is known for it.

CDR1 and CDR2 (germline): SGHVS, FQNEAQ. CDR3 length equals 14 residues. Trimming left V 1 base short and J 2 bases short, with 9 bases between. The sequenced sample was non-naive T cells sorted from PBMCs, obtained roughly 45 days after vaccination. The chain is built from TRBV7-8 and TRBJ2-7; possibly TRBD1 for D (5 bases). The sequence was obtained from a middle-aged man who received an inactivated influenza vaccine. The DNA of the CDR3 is TGTGCCAGCAGCTTAGGGACAACGGCCTACGAGCAGTACTTC. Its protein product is CASSLGTTAYEQYF.